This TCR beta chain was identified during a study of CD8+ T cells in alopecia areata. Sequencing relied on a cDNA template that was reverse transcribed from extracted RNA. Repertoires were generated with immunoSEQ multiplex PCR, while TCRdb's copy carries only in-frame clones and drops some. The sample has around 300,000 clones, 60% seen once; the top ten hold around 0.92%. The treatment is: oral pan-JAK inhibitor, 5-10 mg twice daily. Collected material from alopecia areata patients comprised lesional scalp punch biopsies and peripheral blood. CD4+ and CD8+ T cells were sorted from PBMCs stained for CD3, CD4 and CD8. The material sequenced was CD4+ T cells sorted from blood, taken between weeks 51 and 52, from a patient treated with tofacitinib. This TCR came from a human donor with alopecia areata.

DNA of the CDR3: TGCAGCGTTGAGGGACTAGCGGGGAACCAAGAGACCCAGTACTTC. Encoded protein: CSVEGLAGNQETQYF. The V gene is TRBV29-1, the J gene TRBJ2-5; 13 bases fit TRBD2. Germline CDR1 and CDR2: SQVTM and ANQGSEA. CDR3 length equals 15 residues. V lost 3 bases to trimming and J lost 0 bases; unmatched junction nucleotides: 1.